This TCR beta chain comes out of a study of blood T cell repertoires in COVID-19. Study details: Donors in the United States, Italy and Spain gave samples during acute or convalescent COVID-19. Sources were T cells, B-cell-depleted T cells, or PBMCs; the material itself was cDNA or gDNA.

This clone occurred many times. Original handling: The assay estimated nucleated cells by amplifying reference gene primers. Libraries were prepared by immunoSEQ multiplex PCR; TCRdb keeps only in-frame clonotypes and omits some of them. That table supplies the V and J calls and clone size; D and trimming were determined from the DNA. Of about 300,000 clones listed, around 88% are singletons. CDR3 length: 17 amino acids. The V and J ends lost 4 bases and 4 bases, in that order; junction bases with no gene match: 12. Per germline, CDR1 MNHEY and CDR2 SMNVEV (reference sequence). J is TRBJ1-5 and V is TRBV27; 8 bases map to TRBD1. Sequenced: peripheral blood. This receptor was obtained from a woman aged 25 to 39 who had recovered from COVID-19. CDR3 protein: CASSSLLTGGGNQPQHF. CDR3 nucleotide sequence: TGTGCCAGCAGTTCACTCCTCACAGGGGGAGGGAATCAGCCCCAGCATTTT.